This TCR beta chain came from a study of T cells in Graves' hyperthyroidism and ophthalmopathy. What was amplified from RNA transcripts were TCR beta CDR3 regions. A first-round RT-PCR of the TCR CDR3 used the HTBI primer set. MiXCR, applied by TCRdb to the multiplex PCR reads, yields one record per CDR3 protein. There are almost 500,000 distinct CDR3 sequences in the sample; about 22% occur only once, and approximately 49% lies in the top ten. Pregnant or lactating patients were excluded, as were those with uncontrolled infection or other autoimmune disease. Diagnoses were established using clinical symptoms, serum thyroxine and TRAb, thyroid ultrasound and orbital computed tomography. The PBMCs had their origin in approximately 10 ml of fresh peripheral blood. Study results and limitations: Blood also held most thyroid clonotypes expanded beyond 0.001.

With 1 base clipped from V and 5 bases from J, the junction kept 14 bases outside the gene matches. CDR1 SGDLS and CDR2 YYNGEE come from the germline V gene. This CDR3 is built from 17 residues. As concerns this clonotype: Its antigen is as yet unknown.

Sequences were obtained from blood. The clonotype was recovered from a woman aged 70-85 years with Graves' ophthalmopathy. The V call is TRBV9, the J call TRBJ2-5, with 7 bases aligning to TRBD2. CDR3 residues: CASSVWGRAGVGETQYF. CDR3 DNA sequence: TGTGCCAGCAGCGTATGGGGGAGGGCGGGAGTAGGGGAGACCCAGTACTTC.